This T cell receptor beta chain originates from a study of shared clonotypes between healthy human individuals (dated by TCRdb to about 2020). For context, the study as a whole: Three men and a couple of women, aged 18 to 49 years, made up the cohort. For each donor, CD4 naive and CD4 memory were each run on three plates, CD8 naive on two plates, and CD8 memory on one plate. To estimate repertoire size and how much clonotypes are shared between individuals, the study performed deep sequencing of blood TCR repertoires from a few healthy adults. Libraries were prepared and TCR repertoires were sequenced by different laboratories using diverse techniques, in order to increase sequencing depth and limit assay-specific biases. Per donor, leukapheresis produced somewhere between about 0.94 and 8.9 billion PBMCs. The paper as a whole reports these results and caveats: Pairwise subsampling led to the expectation that sequencing depth would affect the degree of clonotype sharing among donors. Roughly 5.2% of naive CD4, 3.5% of naive CD8, roughly 2.4% of memory CD4, and around 0.42% of memory CD8 clonotypes were shared across four donors. Incomplete sequencing was indicated by rarefaction of sorted-subset datasets, despite the large sequencing depth. Naive subsets generally had larger estimated clonotype richness than memory subsets did. Higher generation probabilities were observed for clonotypes shared by all four sorted-subset donors than for non-shared clonotypes. Only blood was sampled, and tissue TCR repertoires likely differ from those in blood. Because the study included a small number of donors, the genetic and exposure-history diversity represented was limited.

The donors were healthy, HIV-negative adults with no recently reported acute infections or vaccinations. Every donor was a Caucasian adult living in Nashville, Tennessee, USA. CD4+ T cells were enriched through magnetic negative selection, after which naive cells were positively selected on CD45RA and the remaining negative fraction served as the memory subset. After blood collection by leukapheresis, PBMCs were isolated using Ficoll-Histopaque density gradient centrifugation and then cryopreserved in the vapor phase of liquid nitrogen. Purity and quantity of every magnetically sorted T cell population were checked by analytical flow cytometry. Genomic DNA was isolated from every sorted fraction and measured by UV absorbance on a Nanodrop 2000c. Regarding this clone: Its antigen is still unknown. Base-call qualities are not available, and no considerably larger clone is one nucleotide away.

Using the deep immunoSEQ assay, TCR CDR3 regions were amplified from genomic DNA by multiplex PCR. Extracted genomic DNA from each cell subset was spread evenly across all wells of several immunoSEQ 96-well plates, with each plate serving as a replicate. Each replicate PCR for sorted subsets received roughly 0.2 ug genomic DNA, equal to about 30,000 T cell genomes. Purified libraries were quantified with a Qubit 3.0 fluorometer, sized on a Bioanalyzer 2100, and re-quantified with the KAPA Library Quantification kit. Each immunoSEQ 96-well plate was sequenced on its own single-read 150-cycle Illumina NextSeq 550 flow cell. Turning to the authors' computational methods: Because the immunoSEQ output held only junctional sequences and lacked quality scores, the filtering could not match the filtering applied to full-length reads. To assign V/J genes and CDR3, sequences were annotated against IMGT germline references using PyIR, a Python wrapper for IgBLAST v1.9. Reads with weak V/J assignments (E-value above 1e-6), missing CDR3, stop codons, out-of-frame junctions, or ambiguous translated residues were removed. V3J clonotypes were defined as sequences sharing an identical inferred V gene, J gene, and CDR3 amino acid sequence. To compute the percentage overlap between repertoires, the number of shared unique clonotypes was divided by the size of the smaller repertoire. Richness of each repertoire was evaluated using RTK rarefaction, the Chao1 estimator, and Recon v2.1 estimates of unobserved clonotypes. For all TCRbeta clonotypes obtained by the gDNA method from several donors, generation probabilities were computed with OLGA. Imported from immuneACCESS, the table was reduced by TCRdb to in-frame sequences with V and J called. These copies leave out some clones; in studies compared against another copy, an unresolved V gene accounts for under half, and the cause of the remainder is not known. That table supplies the V and J calls and clone size; D and trimming were determined from the DNA. The sample data list about 680,000 clones, and 72% of these were observed just once. The top ten hold 1.8% of the sample.

Material: memory CD4+ T cells sorted from blood. The cell subset or site label here, explained by the study, means: CD45RA-negative fraction. The source of this sequence is a woman aged 25 to 39 in good health.

The CDR3 has the sequence CASSFAASTYNEQFF. The DNA sequence reads TGTGCCAGCAGCTTCGCGGCTTCAACCTACAATGAGCAGTTCTTC. The receptor chain draws on TRBV11-3 and TRBJ2-1; the D gene assignment is ambiguous. CDR1 and CDR2 (SGHNT, YENEEA) derive from the germline V gene. Measured from the cysteine to the phenylalanine, the CDR3 is 15 residues long. Here the CDR3 DNA is all that survives: 45 bases in frame from base 1. V lost 3 bases and J lost 2 bases; the stretch between them is 11 bases long.